The clone carrying this T cell receptor (beta chain) was seen a single time. What it binds is not known. Among the donors, all were healthy bone marrow donors. PCR was performed using 60 Vbeta and 13 Jbeta primers. Clones were read by immunoSEQ multiplex PCR, and TCRdb kept only the in-frame ones, dropping some. The sample includes about 160,000 clones, around 80% of them seen just once. This entry comes from a study of cytomegalovirus exposure and HLA in healthy donors. There are 13 residues in the CDR3. In germline, CDR1 is MNHNS, CDR2 SASEGT. The V gene lost 4 bases and the J gene lost 5 bases, with 11 bases spanning the gap. Whole-study results and caveats: Researchers counted around 170 TCR beta chains as cytomegalovirus-associated. Most TCR beta V segments were productive about 87% or about 30% of the time in an earlier analysis.

The genes are TRBV6-1 and TRBJ1-1; possibly TRBD1 for D (5 bases). This TCR was sampled from a male donor in good health and CMV-seropositive. The specimen was PBMCs. CDR3 protein: CASSGTRVTEAFF. The CDR3, as DNA: TGTGCCAGCAGTGGAACCAGGGTGACTGAAGCTTTCTTT.